This T cell receptor (beta chain) was captured in a study of blood T cells in healthy people across ages. General study points: TCR beta diversity correlated strongly with naive T cell percentage.

The CDR3 is made up of 18 amino acids. V lost 2 bases and J lost 3; bases outside the gene matches: 9. Per germline, CDR1 SGDLS and CDR2 YYNGEE. About this clonotype itself: Its antigen is unknown.

Every sample gave at least 5 micrograms of total RNA when it was extracted. The second PCR ran roughly 6 to 12 cycles with a sample-barcoded 5' primer and J-beta primers. TCRdb fed the 5' RACE reads into MiXCR, producing one record per CDR3 protein. This table holds roughly 1.5 million distinct CDR3 sequences, 35% to 45% found once. The sample consisted of blood. This TCR was recovered from a woman between 18 and 30 years old in good health. This rearrangement joins TRBV9 to TRBJ2-1, with 12 positions matching TRBD2. The CDR3 sequence: CASSVTRTSGAGYNEQFF. In nucleotides, the CDR3 is TGTGCCAGCAGCGTGACCCGGACTAGCGGGGCTGGCTACAATGAGCAGTTCTTC. The variable domain in full, with the rest retrieved from reference TRBV9 and TRBJ2-1, is DSGVTQTPKHLITATGQRVTLRCSPRSGDLSVYWYQQSLDQGLQFLIQYYNGEERAKGNILERFSAQQFPDLHSELNLSSLELGDSALYFCASSVTRTSGAGYNEQFFGPGTRLTVL.